This passage covers 3 T cell receptor beta chains from one sample sequenced in a study of blood T cell repertoires in COVID-19. The data were produced by immunoSEQ multiplex PCR, yet TCRdb's version contains in-frame clones alone and is incomplete. The sample lists 300,000 to 450,000 clones, around 90% seen once, with around 2.9% in the top ten. Sequencing used peripheral blood. The receptors stem from a human donor in a cohort sampled during active COVID-19.

The rearrangement joins TRBV2 to TRBJ1-2, with D unresolved. The germline V gene encodes CDR1 SNHLY and CDR2 FYNNEI. V was clipped by 8 bases and J by 1 base, with 11 bases between them. The CDR3 consists of 13 residues. As DNA, the CDR3 is TGTGCCAGCCGGGAGAGCCATAACTATGGCTACACCTTC. The encoded protein is CASRESHNYGYTF.

This chain uses TRBV2 with TRBJ2-3; TRBD2 matches at 9 bases. V was clipped by 6 bases and J by 10 bases; unmatched bases: 11. The CDR3 runs 14 residues. Germline CDR1 SNHLY, CDR2 FYNNEI. The CDR3 coding sequence is TGTGCCAGCAGCCCCGGGACTAGCAGAGGGGCGCAGTATTTT. Translation gives CASSPGTSRGAQYF.

This chain uses TRBV25-1 with TRBJ1-4; 7 bases match TRBD1. Germline values: CDR1 MGHDK, CDR2 SYGVNS. The ends lost 6 bases at V and 8 bases at J; junction bases unmatched: 6. The CDR3 length is 13 residues. CDR3 in DNA: TGTGCCAGCAGAGGAGGGGGCAGAGAAAAACTGTTTTTT. As protein: CASRGGGREKLFF.